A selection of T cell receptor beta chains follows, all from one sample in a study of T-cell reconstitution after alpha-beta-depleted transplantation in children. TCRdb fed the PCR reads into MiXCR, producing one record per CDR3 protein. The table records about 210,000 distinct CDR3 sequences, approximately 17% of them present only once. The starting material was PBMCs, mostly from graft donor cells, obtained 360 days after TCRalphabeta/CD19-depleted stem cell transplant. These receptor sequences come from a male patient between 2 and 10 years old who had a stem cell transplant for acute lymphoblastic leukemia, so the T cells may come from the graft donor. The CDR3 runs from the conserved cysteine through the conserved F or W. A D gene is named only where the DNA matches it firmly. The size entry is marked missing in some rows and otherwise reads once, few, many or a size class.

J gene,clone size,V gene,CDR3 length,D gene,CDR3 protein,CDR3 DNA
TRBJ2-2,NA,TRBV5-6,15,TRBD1,CASSSVGRGTGELFF,TGTGCCAGCAGCTCGGTGGGCAGGGGGACCGGGGAGCTGTTTTTT
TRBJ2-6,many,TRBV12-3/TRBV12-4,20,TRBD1,CASSYRDRGLLISGANVLTF,TGTGCCAGCAGCTACCGCGACAGGGGGCTTTTAATCTCTGGGGCCAACGTCCTGACTTTC
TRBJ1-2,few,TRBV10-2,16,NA,CASSEFGTGEGYGYTF,TGCGCCAGCAGTGAGTTCGGAACAGGCGAGGGATATGGCTACACCTTC
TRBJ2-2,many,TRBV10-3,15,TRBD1,CAISGTGADTGELFF,TGTGCCATCAGTGGAACAGGGGCTGACACCGGGGAGCTGTTTTTT
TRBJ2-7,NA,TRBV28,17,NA,CASSFPQGMSSSYEQYF,TGTGCCAGCAGTTTCCCCCAGGGGATGTCTAGCTCCTACGAGCAGTACTTC
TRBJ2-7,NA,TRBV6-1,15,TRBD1,CASRTPGTARYEQYF,TGTGCCAGCAGAACTCCCGGGACAGCGAGGTACGAGCAGTACTTC
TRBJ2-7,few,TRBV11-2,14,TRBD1,CASSFEQGIPEQYF,TGTGCCAGCAGCTTTGAACAGGGGATTCCCGAGCAGTACTTC
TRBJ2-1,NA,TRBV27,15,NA,CASTKGASSYNEQFF,TGTGCCAGCACTAAGGGCGCGAGCTCCTACAATGAGCAGTTCTTC
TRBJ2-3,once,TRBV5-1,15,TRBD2,CASTQIAGYTDTQYF,TGCGCCAGCACCCAAATAGCGGGATACACAGATACGCAGTATTTT
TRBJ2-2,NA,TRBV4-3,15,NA,CASSQEQVTTGELFF,TGCGCCAGCAGCCAAGAACAGGTGACCACCGGGGAGCTGTTTTTT
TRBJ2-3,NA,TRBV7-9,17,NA,CASSLVAPFGGEDTQYF,TGTGCCAGCAGCTTAGTGGCCCCCTTCGGGGGCGAGGATACGCAGTATTTT
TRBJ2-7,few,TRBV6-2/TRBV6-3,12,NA,CASSYVPREQYF,TGTGCCAGCAGTTACGTCCCTCGCGAGCAGTACTTC
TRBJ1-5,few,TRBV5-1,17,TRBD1,CASSSGQGAFGSQPQHF,TGCGCCAGCAGCTCGGGACAGGGGGCATTCGGGTCTCAGCCCCAGCATTTT
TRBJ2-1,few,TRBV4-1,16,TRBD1,CASSPIAGTGDREQFF,TGCGCCAGCAGCCCGATTGCCGGGACAGGGGATCGTGAGCAGTTCTTC
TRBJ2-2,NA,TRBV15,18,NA,CATATRLVGLASTGELFF,TGTGCCACCGCTACCAGACTGGTGGGACTGGCTAGCACCGGGGAGCTGTTTTTT
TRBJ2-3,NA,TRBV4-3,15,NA,CASSQDRDSTDTQYF,TGCGCCAGCAGCCAAGATCGGGACTCCACAGATACGCAGTATTTT
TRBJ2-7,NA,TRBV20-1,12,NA,CSAWPVNYEQYF,TGCAGTGCTTGGCCGGTTAACTACGAGCAGTACTTC
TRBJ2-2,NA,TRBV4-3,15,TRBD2,CASSHRGGLAGELFF,TGCGCCAGCAGCCATCGGGGGGGCCTGGCCGGGGAGCTGTTTTTT
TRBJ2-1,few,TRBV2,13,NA,CASSGQVPNEQFF,TGTGCCAGCAGTGGACAGGTTCCCAATGAGCAGTTCTTC
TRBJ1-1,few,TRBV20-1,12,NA,CSARTPNTEAFF,TGCAGTGCTAGGACACCGAACACTGAAGCTTTCTTT
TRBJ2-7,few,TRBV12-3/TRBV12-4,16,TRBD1,CASSPAPRDRVSEQYF,TGTGCCAGCAGCCCCGCGCCCCGGGACAGGGTCAGCGAGCAGTACTTC
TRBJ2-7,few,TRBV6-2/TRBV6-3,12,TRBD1,CASRPTGDEQYF,TGTGCCAGCAGACCGACAGGGGACGAGCAGTACTTC
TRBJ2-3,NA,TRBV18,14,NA,CASSPPPVADTQYF,TGTGCCAGCTCACCACCGCCAGTTGCAGATACGCAGTATTTT
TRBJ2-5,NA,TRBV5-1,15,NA,CASSLEIGLLRDQYF,TGCGCCAGCAGCTTGGAGATAGGGCTCCTGAGGGACCAGTACTTC
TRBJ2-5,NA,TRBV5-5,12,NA,CASSQSGETQYF,TGTGCCAGCAGCCAATCCGGAGAGACCCAGTACTTC
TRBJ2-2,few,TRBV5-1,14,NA,CASRDIEATGELFF,TGCGCCAGCAGGGATATTGAAGCCACCGGGGAGCTGTTTTTT
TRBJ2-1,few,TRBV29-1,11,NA,CSVGGGNEQFF,TGCAGCGTTGGTGGGGGCAATGAGCAGTTCTTC
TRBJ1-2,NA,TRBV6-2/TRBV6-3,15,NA,CASSYSPTSTYGYTF,TGTGCCAGCAGTTATTCCCCAACTTCAACCTATGGCTACACCTTC
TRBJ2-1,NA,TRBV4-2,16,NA,CASSQVGRRPYNEQFF,TGTGCCAGCAGCCAAGTGGGTCGGAGACCCTACAATGAGCAGTTCTTC
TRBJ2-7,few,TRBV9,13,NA,CASNVVGTGEQYF,TGTGCCAGCAACGTAGTAGGGACGGGCGAGCAGTACTTC
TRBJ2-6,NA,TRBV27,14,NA,CASSLLFGANVLTF,TGTGCCAGCAGTTTGTTATTTGGGGCCAACGTCCTGACTTTC
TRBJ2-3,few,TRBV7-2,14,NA,CASSPWTETDTQYF,TGTGCCAGCAGCCCTTGGACAGAAACAGATACGCAGTATTTT
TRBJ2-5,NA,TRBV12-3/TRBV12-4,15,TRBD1,CASSVQGAQRETQYF,TGTGCCAGCAGTGTACAGGGGGCGCAAAGGGAGACCCAGTACTTC
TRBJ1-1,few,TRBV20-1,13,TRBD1,CSARLTGGTEAFF,TGCAGTGCTAGGTTAACAGGGGGCACTGAAGCTTTCTTT
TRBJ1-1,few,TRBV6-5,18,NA,CASSFVRGKGSVGTEAFF,TGTGCCAGCAGTTTTGTGAGAGGAAAGGGATCCGTGGGCACTGAAGCTTTCTTT
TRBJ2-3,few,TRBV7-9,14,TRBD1,CASSFGQASDTQYF,TGTGCCAGCAGCTTCGGACAGGCCTCAGATACGCAGTATTTT
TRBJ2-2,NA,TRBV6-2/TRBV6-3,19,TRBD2,CASSYPGLAGGPDTGELFF,TGTGCCAGCAGTTACCCGGGACTAGCGGGAGGGCCGGACACCGGGGAGCTGTTTTTT
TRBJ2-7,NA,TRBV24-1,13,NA,CATAGGSSYEQYF,TGTGCCACGGCTGGGGGGAGTTCCTACGAGCAGTACTTC
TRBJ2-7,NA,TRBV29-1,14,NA,CSVSPGLHSYEQYF,TGCAGCGTTTCCCCGGGTCTTCACTCCTACGAGCAGTACTTC
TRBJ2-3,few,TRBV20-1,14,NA,CSAKQGPLTDTQYF,TGCAGTGCTAAGCAGGGGCCCCTCACAGATACGCAGTATTTT
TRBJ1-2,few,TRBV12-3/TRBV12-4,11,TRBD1,CASGQGRGYTF,TGTGCCAGCGGACAGGGTAGGGGCTACACCTTC
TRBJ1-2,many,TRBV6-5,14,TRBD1,CASSPGGENYGYTF,TGTGCCAGCAGCCCAGGGGGCGAGAACTATGGCTACACCTTC
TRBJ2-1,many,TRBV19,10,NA,CATADGEQFF,TGTGCCACCGCCGATGGCGAGCAGTTCTTC
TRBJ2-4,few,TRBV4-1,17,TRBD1,CASSQDGTGGSKNIQYF,TGCGCCAGCAGCCAAGATGGGACAGGGGGGTCCAAAAACATTCAGTACTTC
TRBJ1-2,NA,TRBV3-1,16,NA,CASSQGWGTWLYGYTF,TGTGCCAGCAGCCAAGGATGGGGTACTTGGCTCTATGGCTACACCTTC
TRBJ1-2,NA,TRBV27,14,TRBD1,CASSTGQGAFGYTF,TGTGCCAGCAGTACGGGACAGGGGGCCTTTGGCTACACCTTC
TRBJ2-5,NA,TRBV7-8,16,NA,CASSLARGRPQETQYF,TGTGCCAGCAGCTTAGCGCGGGGCAGGCCCCAAGAGACCCAGTACTTC
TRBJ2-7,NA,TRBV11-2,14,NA,CASSLDKALGEQYF,TGTGCCAGCAGCTTAGATAAGGCCTTAGGAGAGCAGTACTTC
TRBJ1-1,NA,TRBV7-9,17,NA,CASSLALGGGRWTEAFF,TGTGCCAGCAGCTTAGCCCTGGGTGGGGGGCGGTGGACTGAAGCTTTCTTT
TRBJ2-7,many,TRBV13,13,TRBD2,CASSSTSPYEQYF,TGTGCCAGCAGCTCGACTAGCCCCTACGAGCAGTACTTC
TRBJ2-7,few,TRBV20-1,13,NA,CSARGASSYEQYF,TGCAGTGCTAGAGGCGCTAGCTCCTACGAGCAGTACTTC
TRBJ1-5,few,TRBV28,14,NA,CASRGKGIPQPQHF,TGTGCCAGCAGGGGAAAGGGGATACCCCAGCCCCAGCATTTT
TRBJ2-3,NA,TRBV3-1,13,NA,CASSPPRQVERYF,TGTGCCAGCAGCCCCCCACGGCAGGTAGAAAGGTATTTT